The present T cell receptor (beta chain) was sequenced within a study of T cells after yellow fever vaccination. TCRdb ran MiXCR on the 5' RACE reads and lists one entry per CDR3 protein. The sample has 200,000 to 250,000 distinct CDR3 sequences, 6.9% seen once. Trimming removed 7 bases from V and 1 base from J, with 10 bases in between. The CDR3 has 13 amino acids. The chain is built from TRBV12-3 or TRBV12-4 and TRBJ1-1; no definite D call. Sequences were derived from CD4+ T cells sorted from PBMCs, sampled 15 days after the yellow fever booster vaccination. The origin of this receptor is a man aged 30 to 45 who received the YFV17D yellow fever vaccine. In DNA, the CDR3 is TGTGCCAGCACCCCCGAGCGGAACACTGAAGCTTTCTTT. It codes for CASTPERNTEAFF.